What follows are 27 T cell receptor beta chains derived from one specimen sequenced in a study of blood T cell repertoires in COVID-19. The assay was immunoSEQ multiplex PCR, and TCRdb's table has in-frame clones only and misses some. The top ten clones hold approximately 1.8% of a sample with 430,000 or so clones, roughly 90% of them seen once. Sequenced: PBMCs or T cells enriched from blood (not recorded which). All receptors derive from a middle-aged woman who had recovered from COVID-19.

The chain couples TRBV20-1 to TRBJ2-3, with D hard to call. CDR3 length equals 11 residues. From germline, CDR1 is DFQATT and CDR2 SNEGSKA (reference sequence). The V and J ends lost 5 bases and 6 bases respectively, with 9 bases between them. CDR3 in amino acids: CSADLGDTQYF. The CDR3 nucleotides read TGCAGTGCTGACCTAGGCGATACGCAGTATTTT.

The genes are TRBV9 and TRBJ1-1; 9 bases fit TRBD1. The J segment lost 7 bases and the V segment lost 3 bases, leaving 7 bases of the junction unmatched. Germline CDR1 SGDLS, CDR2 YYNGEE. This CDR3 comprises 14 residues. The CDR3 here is CASSALDRGGEAFF. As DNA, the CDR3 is TGTGCCAGCAGCGCCCTGGACAGGGGAGGTGAAGCTTTCTTT. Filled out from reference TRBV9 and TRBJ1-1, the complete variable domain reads DSGVTQTPKHLITATGQRVTLRCSPRSGDLSVYWYQQSLDQGLQFLIQYYNGEERAKGNILERFSAQQFPDLHSELNLSSLELGDSALYFCASSALDRGGEAFFGQGTRLTVV.

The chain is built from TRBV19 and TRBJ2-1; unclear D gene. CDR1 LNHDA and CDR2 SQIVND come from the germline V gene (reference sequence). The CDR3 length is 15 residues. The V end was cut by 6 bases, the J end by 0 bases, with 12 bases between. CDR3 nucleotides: TGTGCCAGTAGAATTGACTTAAGCTCCTACAATGAGCAGTTCTTC. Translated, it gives CASRIDLSSYNEQFF. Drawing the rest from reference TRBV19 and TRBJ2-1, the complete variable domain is DGGITQSPKYLFRKEGQNVTLSCEQNLNHDAMYWYRQDPGQGLRLIYYSQIVNDFQKGDIAEGYSVSREKKESFPLTVTSAQKNPTAFYLCASRIDLSSYNEQFFGPGTRLTVL.

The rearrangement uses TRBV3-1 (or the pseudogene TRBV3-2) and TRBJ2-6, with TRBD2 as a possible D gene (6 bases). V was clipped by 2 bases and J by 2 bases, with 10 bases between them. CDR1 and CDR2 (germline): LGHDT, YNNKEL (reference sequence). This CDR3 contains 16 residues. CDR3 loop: CASSQIWGAGANVLTF. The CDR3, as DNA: TGTGCCAGCAGCCAAATTTGGGGGGCTGGGGCCAACGTCCTGACTTTC.

The CDR3 DNA sequence: TGTGCCAGACACCCTAGCGGGAGGCAAGAGACCCAGTACTTC. Translated: CARHPSGRQETQYF. V gene TRBV2 combines with J gene TRBJ2-5; 11 bases align to TRBD2. J lost 2 bases, V lost 9 bases, and 5 bases had no gene match. Germline loops: CDR1 SNHLY, CDR2 FYNNEI. This CDR3 region has 14 residues.

The CDR3 region is CASSQGAENTEAFF. DNA of the CDR3: TGTGCCAGCAGTCAGGGGGCGGAAAACACTGAAGCTTTCTTT. The V call is TRBV2, the J call TRBJ1-1; 8 nucleotides align to TRBD1. The junction had 4 bases not matched to a gene; V was cut back by 5 bases and J by 2 bases. Germline loops: CDR1 SNHLY, CDR2 FYNNEI. The CDR3 sequence is 14 residues long.

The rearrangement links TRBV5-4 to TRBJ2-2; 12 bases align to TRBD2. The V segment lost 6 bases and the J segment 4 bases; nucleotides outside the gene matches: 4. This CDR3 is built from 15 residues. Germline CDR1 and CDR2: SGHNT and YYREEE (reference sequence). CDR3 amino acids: CASTPGLAGTGELFF. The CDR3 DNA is TGTGCCAGCACCCCGGGACTAGCGGGCACCGGGGAGCTGTTTTTT. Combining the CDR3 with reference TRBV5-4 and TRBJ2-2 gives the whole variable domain ETGVTQSPTHLIKTRGQQVTLRCSSQSGHNTVSWYQQALGQGPQFIFQYYREEENGRGNFPPRFSGLQFPNYSSELNVNALELDDSALYLCASTPGLAGTGELFFGEGSRLTVL.

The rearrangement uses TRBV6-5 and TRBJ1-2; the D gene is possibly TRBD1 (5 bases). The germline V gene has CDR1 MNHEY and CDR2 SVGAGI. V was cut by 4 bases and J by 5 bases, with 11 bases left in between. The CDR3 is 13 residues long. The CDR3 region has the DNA TGTGCCAGCAGTTTCTCCAGGGTTTATGGCTACACCTTC. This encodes CASSFSRVYGYTF.

Here the CDR3 DNA reads TGTGCCAGCAGCTTAAATGGGGCCGGCACAGATACGCAGTATTTT. Its translation is CASSLNGAGTDTQYF. The rearrangement links TRBV7-2 to TRBJ2-3, with D tentatively TRBD1 (5 bases). Germline CDR1 is SGHTA and CDR2 is FQGNSA. The CDR3 consists of 15 residues. Trimming stripped 2 bases from V and 1 base from J, with 10 bases between. Full variable domain (outside the CDR3, taken from reference TRBV7-2 and TRBJ2-3): GAGVSQSPSNKVTEKGKDVELRCDPISGHTALYWYRQSLGQGLEFLIYFQGNSAPDKSGLPSDRFSAERTGGSVSTLTIQRTQQEDSAVYLCASSLNGAGTDTQYFGPGTRLTVL.

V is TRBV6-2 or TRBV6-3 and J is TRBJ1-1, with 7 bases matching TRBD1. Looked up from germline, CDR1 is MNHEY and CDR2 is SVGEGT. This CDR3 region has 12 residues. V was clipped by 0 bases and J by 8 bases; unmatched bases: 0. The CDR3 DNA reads TGTGCCAGCAGTTACTCGACAGGGGAAGCTTTCTTT. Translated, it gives CASSYSTGEAFF.

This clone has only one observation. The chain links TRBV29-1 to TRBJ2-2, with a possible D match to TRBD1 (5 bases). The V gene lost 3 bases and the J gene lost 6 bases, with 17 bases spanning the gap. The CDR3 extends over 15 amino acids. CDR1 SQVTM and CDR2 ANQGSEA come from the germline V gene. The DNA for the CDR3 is TGCAGCGTTGATGTGGGGCTTGGTCGTCCCGGGGAGCTGTTTTTT. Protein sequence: CSVDVGLGRPGELFF.

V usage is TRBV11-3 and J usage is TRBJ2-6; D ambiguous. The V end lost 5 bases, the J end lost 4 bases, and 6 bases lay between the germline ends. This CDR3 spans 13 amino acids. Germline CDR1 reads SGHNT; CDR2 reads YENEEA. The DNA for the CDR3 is TGTGCCAGCAGCCCTCCCGGGGCCAACGTCCTGACTTTC. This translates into CASSPPGANVLTF. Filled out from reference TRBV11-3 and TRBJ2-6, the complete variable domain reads EAGVVQSPRYKIIEKKQPVAFWCNPISGHNTLYWYLQNLGQGPELLIRYENEEAVDDSQLPKDRFSAERLKGVDSTLKIQPAELGDSAVYLCASSPPGANVLTFGAGSRLTVL.

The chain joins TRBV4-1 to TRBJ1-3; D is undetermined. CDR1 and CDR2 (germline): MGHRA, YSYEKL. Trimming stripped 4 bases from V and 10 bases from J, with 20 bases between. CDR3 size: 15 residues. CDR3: CASSPVMTGVRTIYF. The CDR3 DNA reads TGCGCCAGCAGCCCTGTAATGACCGGGGTTCGGACCATATATTTT.

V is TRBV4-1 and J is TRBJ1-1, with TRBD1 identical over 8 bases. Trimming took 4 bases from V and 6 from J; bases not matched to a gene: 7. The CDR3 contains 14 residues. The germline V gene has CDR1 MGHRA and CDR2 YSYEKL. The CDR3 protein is CASSPRQGSPEAFF. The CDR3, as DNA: TGCGCCAGCAGCCCAAGACAGGGGAGCCCTGAAGCTTTCTTT.

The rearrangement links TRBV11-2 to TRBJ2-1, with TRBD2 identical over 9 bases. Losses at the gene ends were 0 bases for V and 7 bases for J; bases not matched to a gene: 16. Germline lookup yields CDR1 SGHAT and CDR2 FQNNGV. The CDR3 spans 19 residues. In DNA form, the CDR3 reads TGTGCCAGCAGCTTAGATCATCGTGGCGGGAGGGTTAGCGTGAATGAGCAGTTCTTC. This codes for CASSLDHRGGRVSVNEQFF.

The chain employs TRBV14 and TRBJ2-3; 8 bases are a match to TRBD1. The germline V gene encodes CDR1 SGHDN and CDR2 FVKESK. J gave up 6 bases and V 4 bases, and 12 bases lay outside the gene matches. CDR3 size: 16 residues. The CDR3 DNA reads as TGTGCCAGCAGCCCACTCCAACGGGACAGGAGGGATACGCAGTATTTT. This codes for CASSPLQRDRRDTQYF.

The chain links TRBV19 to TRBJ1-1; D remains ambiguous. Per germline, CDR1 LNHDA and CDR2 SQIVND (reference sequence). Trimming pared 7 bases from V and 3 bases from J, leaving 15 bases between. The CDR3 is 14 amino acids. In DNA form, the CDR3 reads TGTGCCAGTAACGGCCCGGGAAGAGACACTGAAGCTTTCTTT. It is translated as CASNGPGRDTEAFF.

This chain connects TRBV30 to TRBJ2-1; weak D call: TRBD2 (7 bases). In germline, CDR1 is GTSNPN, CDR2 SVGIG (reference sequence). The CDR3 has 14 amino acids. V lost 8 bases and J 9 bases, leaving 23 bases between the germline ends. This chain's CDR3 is CAGQMTTSYGEQFF. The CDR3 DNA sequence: TGTGCCGGACAGATGACGACTAGCTACGGTGAGCAGTTCTTC.

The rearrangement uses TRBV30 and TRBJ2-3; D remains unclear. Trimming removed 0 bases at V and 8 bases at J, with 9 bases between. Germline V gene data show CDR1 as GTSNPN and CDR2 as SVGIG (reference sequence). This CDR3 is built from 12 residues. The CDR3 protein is CAWSVQFATQYF. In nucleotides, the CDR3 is TGTGCCTGGAGTGTTCAGTTTGCTACGCAGTATTTT.

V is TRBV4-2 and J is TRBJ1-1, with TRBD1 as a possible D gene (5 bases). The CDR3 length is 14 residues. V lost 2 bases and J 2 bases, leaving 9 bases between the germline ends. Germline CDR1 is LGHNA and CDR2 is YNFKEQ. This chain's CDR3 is CASSQSDSNTEAFF. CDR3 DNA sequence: TGTGCCAGCAGCCAAAGCGACAGTAACACTGAAGCTTTCTTT.

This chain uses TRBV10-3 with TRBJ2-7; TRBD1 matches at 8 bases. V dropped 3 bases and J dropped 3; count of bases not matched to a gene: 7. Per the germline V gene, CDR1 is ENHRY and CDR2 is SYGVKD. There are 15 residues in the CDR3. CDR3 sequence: CAISDQGARGYEQYF. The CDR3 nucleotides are TGTGCCATCAGTGATCAGGGGGCCAGGGGCTACGAGCAGTACTTC.

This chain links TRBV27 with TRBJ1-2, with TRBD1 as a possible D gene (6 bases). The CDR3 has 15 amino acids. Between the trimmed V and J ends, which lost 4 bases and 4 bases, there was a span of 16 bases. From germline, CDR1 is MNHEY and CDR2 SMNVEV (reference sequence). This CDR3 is CASSSRTGQGYGYTF. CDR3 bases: TGTGCCAGCAGTTCTCGAACGGGACAAGGCTATGGCTACACCTTC.

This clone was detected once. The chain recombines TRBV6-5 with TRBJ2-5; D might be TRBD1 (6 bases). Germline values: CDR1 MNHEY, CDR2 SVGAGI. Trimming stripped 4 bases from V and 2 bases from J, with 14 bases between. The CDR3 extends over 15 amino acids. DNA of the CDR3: TGTGCCAGCAGTTCCCCCTGGACAGATCAAGAGACCCAGTACTTC. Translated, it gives CASSSPWTDQETQYF.

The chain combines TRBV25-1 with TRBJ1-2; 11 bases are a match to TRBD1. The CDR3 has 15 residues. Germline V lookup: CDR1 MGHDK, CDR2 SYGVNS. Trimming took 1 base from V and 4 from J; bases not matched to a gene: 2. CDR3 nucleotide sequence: TGTGCCAGCAGTGAATCCGGGACAGGGGGCTATGGCTACACCTTC. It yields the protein CASSESGTGGYGYTF.

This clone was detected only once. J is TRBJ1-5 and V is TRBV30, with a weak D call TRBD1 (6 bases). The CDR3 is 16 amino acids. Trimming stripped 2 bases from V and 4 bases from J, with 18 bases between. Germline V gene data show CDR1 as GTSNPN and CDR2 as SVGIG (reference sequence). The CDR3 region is CAWSPATGFGNQPQHF. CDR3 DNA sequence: TGTGCCTGGAGTCCCGCTACAGGGTTTGGTAATCAGCCCCAGCATTTT.

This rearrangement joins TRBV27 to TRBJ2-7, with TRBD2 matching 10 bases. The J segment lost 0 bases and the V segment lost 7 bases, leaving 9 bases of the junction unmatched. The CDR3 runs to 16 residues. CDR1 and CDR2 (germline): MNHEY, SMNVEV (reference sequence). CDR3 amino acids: CASKTISGRPSYEQYF. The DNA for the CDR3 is TGTGCCAGCAAAACCATTAGCGGGAGGCCCTCCTACGAGCAGTACTTC.

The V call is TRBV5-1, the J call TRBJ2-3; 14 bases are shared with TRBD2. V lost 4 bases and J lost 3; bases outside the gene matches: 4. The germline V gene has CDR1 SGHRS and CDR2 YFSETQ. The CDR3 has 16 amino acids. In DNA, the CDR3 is TGCGCCAGCAGCATCGGGACTAGCGGGAGTACAGATACGCAGTATTTT. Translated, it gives CASSIGTSGSTDTQYF. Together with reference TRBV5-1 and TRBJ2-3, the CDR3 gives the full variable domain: KAGVTQTPRYLIKTRGQQVTLSCSPISGHRSVSWYQQTPGQGLQFLFEYFSETQRNKGNFPGRFSGRQFSNSRSEMNVSTLELGDSALYLCASSIGTSGSTDTQYFGPGTRLTVL.